What follows describes a single TCR beta chain. The same CDR3 is also encoded by other DNA sequences in this sample. These data originate in a study of memory CD8 T cells in hepatitis C reinfection. At the level of the study: A positive HCV RNA test after two negatives ≥60 days apart defined reinfection.

The sample's time point: peak reinfection, 3 to 8 weeks after reinfection detection. TCR sequencing was done directly ex vivo on sorted cells, without expansion in vitro. Donors were people who inject drugs in the Montreal HEPCO cohort. Two donors provided sorted CD3+ CD8+ CD45RO- naive CD8 T cells at all three reinfection time points. The CDR3 has 15 residues. The V gene end was trimmed by 3 bases and the J gene end by 5 bases; junction bases not matched to a gene: 5. Germline lookup yields CDR1 MNHEY and CDR2 SVGAGI. TCRdb's copy holds only in-frame clones and misses some; the assay was immunoSEQ multiplex PCR. This table holds tens of thousands of clones, 88% found once.

The V and J genes are TRBV6-5 and TRBJ1-2; 11 bases align to TRBD1. The sample taken for sequencing was naive CD8+ T cells sorted from blood. This TCR came from a young man with hepatitis C virus infection. The CDR3 region is CASSYSGTGGYGYTF. CDR3 coding DNA: TGTGCCAGCAGTTATTCCGGGACAGGGGGATATGGCTACACCTTC.